Presented here are 2 T cell receptor beta chains from one specimen sequenced in a study of radiotherapy plus CTLA-4 blockade in lung cancer. TCRdb keeps only in-frame clones here, not all; method: immunoSEQ multiplex PCR. There are tens of thousands of clones in the sample; roughly 80% occur only once, and about 25% lies in the top ten. Sequenced material: peripheral blood, taken from a patient treated with radiotherapy plus ipilimumab. These receptors were collected from a human donor with non-small cell lung cancer that progressed on radiotherapy plus ipilimumab.

The chain uses TRBV28 and TRBJ1-2; D is ambiguous. Germline V lookup: CDR1 MDHEN, CDR2 SYDVKM. The CDR3 runs 11 residues. Trimming removed 10 bases at V and 8 bases at J, with 14 bases between. CDR3 protein: CATGPRKGYTF. As DNA, the CDR3 is TGTGCCACCGGGCCCAGGAAGGGCTACACCTTC.

The table lists this clone with a count of one. The chain has TRBV5-1 and TRBJ2-5; 7 bases fit TRBD2. The ends lost 4 bases at V and 1 base at J; junction bases unmatched: 4. The CDR3 has 14 residues. Germline V lookup: CDR1 SGHRS, CDR2 YFSETQ. DNA for the CDR3: TGCGCCAGCAGCGCGGGAGCGATCCAAGAGACCCAGTACTTC. Protein: CASSAGAIQETQYF. The full variable domain, completed using reference TRBV5-1 and TRBJ2-5, is KAGVTQTPRYLIKTRGQQVTLSCSPISGHRSVSWYQQTPGQGLQFLFEYFSETQRNKGNFPGRFSGRQFSNSRSEMNVSTLELGDSALYLCASSAGAIQETQYFGPGTRLLVL.